Below, one T cell receptor beta chain is given with its context. The entry originates in a study of shared clonotypes between healthy human individuals. Libraries were prepared by immunoSEQ multiplex PCR; TCRdb keeps only in-frame clonotypes and omits some of them. The repertoire holds about 820,000 clones, with roughly 92% as singletons. The CDR3 length is 15 residues. Cells designated naive CD8 were CD45RO-negative and were positively selected for CCR7, with terminally differentiated effector memory CD45RA+ cells excluded. The V call is TRBV12-2, the J call TRBJ2-1; the table's D call of TRBD2 was not tested on the DNA. TRBV12-2 is a pseudogene segment. Specimen: naive CD8+ T cells sorted from blood. This receptor was taken from a man younger than 45 in good health. CDR3 in DNA: TGTGCAAGTCGCCTTCTAGCGGGGCTATACAATGAGCAGTTCTTC. Amino acids: CASRLLAGLYNEQFF.